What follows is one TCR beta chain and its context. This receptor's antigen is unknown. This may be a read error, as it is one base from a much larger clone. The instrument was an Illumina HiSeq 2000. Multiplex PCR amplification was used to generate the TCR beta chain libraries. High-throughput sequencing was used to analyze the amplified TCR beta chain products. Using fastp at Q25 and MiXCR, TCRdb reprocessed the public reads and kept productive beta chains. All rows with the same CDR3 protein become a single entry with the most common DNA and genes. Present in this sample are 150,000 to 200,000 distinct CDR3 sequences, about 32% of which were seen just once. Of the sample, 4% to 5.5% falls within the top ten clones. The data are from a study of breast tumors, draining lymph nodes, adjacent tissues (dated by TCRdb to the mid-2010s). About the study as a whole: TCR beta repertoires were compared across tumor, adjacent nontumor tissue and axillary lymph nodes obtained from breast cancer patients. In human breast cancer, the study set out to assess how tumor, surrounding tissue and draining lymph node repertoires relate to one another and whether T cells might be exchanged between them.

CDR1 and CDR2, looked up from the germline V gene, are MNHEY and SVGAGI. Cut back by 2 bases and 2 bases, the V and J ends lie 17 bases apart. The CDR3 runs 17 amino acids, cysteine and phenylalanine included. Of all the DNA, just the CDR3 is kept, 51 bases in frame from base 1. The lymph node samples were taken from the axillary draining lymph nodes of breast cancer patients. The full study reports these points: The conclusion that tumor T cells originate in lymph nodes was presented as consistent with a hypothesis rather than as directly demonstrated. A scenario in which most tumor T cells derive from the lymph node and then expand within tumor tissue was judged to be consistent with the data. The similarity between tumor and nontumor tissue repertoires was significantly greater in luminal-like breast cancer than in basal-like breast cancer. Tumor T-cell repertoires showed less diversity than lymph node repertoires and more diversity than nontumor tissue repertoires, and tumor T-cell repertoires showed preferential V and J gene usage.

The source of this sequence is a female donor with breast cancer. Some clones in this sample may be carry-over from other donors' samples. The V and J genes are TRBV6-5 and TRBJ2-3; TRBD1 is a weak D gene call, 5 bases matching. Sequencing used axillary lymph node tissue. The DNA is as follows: TGTGCCAGCAGTTACGGGGCTCTCCAGGGCAACACAGATACGCAGTATTTT. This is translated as CASSYGALQGNTDTQYF.